The 4 T cell receptor beta chains below come from one sample, sequenced in a study of Graves' ophthalmopathy and Graves' hyperthyroidism. Using RNA transcripts, the TCR beta CDR3 regions were amplified. RT-PCR was first run with HTBI primers, then multiplex PCR in a second round. Each CDR3 protein gets one entry after TCRdb re-called the multiplex PCR reads with MiXCR. The table shows 650,000 to 900,000 distinct CDR3 sequences, with 35% to 50% occurring only once. The sequencing sample was made of peripheral blood. The receptors here all came from an adult man with Graves' ophthalmopathy.

The chain recombines TRBV25-1 with TRBJ2-2; 10 nucleotides match TRBD1. The germline V gene encodes CDR1 MGHDK and CDR2 SYGVNS. This CDR3 region has 19 residues. After removal of 5 bases from V and 6 bases from J, the junction contained 18 bases not matched to a gene. The CDR3 region has the DNA TGTGCCAGCAGTTACTCGCCCAGACGGGACAGGGGAATGGCCGGGGAGCTGTTTTTT. This codes for CASSYSPRRDRGMAGELFF.

This clonotype occurred once. One base away lies a much larger clone, so this may be a sequencing read error. V usage is TRBV6-1 and J usage is TRBJ1-1, with a tentative D call TRBD1 (5 bases). Germline CDR1 and CDR2: MNHNS and SASEGT. This CDR3 has 14 amino acids. Trimming stripped 3 bases from V and 3 bases from J, with 11 bases between. CDR3 amino acids: CASSESSGDTEAFF. Written as DNA, the CDR3 is TGTGCCAGCAGTGAGTCCTCGGGGGACACTGAAGCTTTCTTT.

V and J are TRBV27 and TRBJ1-1; D unclear. The germline CDR1 and CDR2 sequences are MNHEY and SMNVEV (reference sequence). The CDR3 sequence is 10 residues long. The germline V and J ends were trimmed by 11 bases and 4 bases, with 8 bases remaining between them. CDR3 region: CAGTITEAFF. CDR3 nucleotide sequence: TGTGCCGGCACGATCACTGAAGCTTTCTTT.

This clonotype was seen at least ten times. The rearrangement joins TRBV29-1 to TRBJ1-4, with D unclear. The CDR3 has 13 residues. Germline loops: CDR1 SQVTM, CDR2 ANQGSEA. V lost 3 bases, J lost 4 bases, and 9 bases lay in between. CDR3 residues: CSVESPDNEKLFF. For the CDR3, the DNA is TGCAGCGTTGAGAGCCCCGATAATGAAAAACTGTTTTTT. Variable domain in full (rest from reference TRBV29-1 and TRBJ1-4): SAVISQKPSRDICQRGTSLTIQCQVDSQVTMMFWYRQQPGQSLTLIATANQGSEATYESGFVIDKFPISRPNLTFSTLTVSNMSPEDSSIYLCSVESPDNEKLFFGSGTQLSVL.